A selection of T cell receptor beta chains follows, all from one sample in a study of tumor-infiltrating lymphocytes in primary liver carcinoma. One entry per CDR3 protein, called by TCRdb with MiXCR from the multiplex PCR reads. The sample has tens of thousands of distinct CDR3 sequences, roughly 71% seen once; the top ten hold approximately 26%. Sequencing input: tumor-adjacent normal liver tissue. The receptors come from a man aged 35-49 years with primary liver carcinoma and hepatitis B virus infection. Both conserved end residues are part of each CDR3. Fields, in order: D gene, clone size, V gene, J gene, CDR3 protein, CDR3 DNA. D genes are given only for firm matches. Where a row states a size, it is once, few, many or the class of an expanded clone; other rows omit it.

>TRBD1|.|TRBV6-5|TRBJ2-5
CARCYGTEHQETQYF
TGTGCCAGATGTTATGGGACAGAACATCAAGAGACCCAGTACTTC
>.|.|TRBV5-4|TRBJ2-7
CASCLDRGNLCEQYF
TGTGCCAGCTGCTTGGATCGCGGGAACCTCTGCGAGCAGTACTTC
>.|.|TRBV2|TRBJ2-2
CASSPTVSNTGELFF
TGTGCCAGCAGCCCGACAGTCTCGAACACCGGGGAGCTGTTTTTT
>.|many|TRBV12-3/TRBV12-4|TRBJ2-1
CASKGGGAHEQFF
TGTGCCAGCAAGGGGGGGGGGGCACATGAGCAGTTCTTC
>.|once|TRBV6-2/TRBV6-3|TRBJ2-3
CASSPGASSTDTQYF
TGTGCCAGCAGTCCCGGGGCTAGCAGCACAGATACGCAGTATTTT
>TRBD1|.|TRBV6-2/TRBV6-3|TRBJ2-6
CANTRDSGSGANVLTF
TGTGCCAACACCAGGGACAGTGGCTCTGGGGCCAACGTCCTGACTTTT
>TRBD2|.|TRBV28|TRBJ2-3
CPRSPALGTSIDTQYF
TGTCCCAGAAGTCCAGCTCTTGGGACTAGCATAGATACGCAGTATTTT
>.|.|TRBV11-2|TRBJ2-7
CASSLGFRTGLTEQYF
TGTGCCAGCAGCTTAGGTTTTAGGACGGGGTTGACCGAGCAGTACTTC
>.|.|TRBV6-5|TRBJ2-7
CASNYRASVGYEQYF
TGTGCCAGCAATTATCGGGCTAGCGTGGGCTACGAGCAGTACTTC
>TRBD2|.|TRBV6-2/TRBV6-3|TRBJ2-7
CASSRLAGVYGRYF
TGTGCCAGCAGTCGACTAGCGGGAGTGTACGGGCGGTACTTC
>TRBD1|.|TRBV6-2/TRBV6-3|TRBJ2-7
CASSHQGVADERYF
TGTGCCAGCTCGCATCAGGGGGTTGCGGACGAGCGGTACTTC
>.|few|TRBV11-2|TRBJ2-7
CASSSYWETRCYEQYF
TGTGCCAGCAGCTCGTATTGGGAGACTAGATGTTACGAGCAGTACTTC
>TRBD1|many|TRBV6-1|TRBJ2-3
CASKGDRGRDTQYF
TGTGCCAGCAAGGGGGACAGGGGTCGGGATACGCAGTATTTT
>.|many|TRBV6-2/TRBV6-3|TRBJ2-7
CASSYLKGFGEQYF
TGTGCCAGCAGTTACTTGAAGGGGTTCGGGGAGCAGTACTTC
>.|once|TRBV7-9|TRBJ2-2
CASSRNTGELFF
TGTGCCAGCAGCAGAAACACCGGGGAGCTGTTTTTT
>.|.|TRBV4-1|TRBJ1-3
CASIPKANSGNTIYF
TGCGCCAGCATCCCCAAGGCCAACTCTGGAAACACCATATATTTT
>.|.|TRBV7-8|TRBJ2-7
CASSFDSPYEQYF
TGTGCCAGCAGCTTCGACTCCCCCTACGAGCAGTATTTC
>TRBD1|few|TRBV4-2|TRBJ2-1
CASSRRTGSDINEQFF
TGTGCCAGCAGCCGACGGACAGGGTCAGATATCAATGAGCAGTTCTTC
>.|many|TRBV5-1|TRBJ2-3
CASSFQEAPDTQYF
TGCGCCAGCAGCTTTCAAGAGGCCCCAGATACGCAGTATTTT
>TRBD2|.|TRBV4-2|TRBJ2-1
CASSQMTGLAGILSYNEQFF
TGTGCCAGCAGCCAGATGACTGGACTAGCGGGTATCCTCTCCTACAATGAGCAGTTCTTC
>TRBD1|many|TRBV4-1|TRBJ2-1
CASSQARLQGNEQFF
TGCGCCAGCAGCCAAGCACGCTTACAGGGGAATGAGCAGTTCTTC
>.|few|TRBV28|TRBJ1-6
CASSLQGEWDSPLHF
TGTGCCAGCAGCTTGCAGGGAGAGTGGGATTCACCCCTCCACTTT
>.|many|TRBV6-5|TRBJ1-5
CASNDPNQSQHF
TGTGCCAGCAACGACCCCAATCAGTCCCAGCATTTT
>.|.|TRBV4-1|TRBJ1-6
CASSQYRVVNSPLYF
TGCGCCAGCAGCCAATACAGGGTCGTGAATTCACCCCTCTACTTT
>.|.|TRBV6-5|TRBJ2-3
CASGQSTYTQYF
TGTGCCAGCGGACAGAGCACCTATACGCAGTATTTT
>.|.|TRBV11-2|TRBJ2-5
CASSLARPALRKKETQYF
TGTGCCAGTAGCTTAGCGAGGCCAGCCCTGAGAAAAAAAGAGACCCAGTACTTC
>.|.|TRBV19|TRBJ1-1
CASNTNGPWAQAFF
TGTGCCAGTAACACAAACGGACCGTGGGCGCAAGCTTTCTTT
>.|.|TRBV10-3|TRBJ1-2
CAISDRDGYGYTF
TGTGCCATCAGTGACCGGGACGGCTATGGCTACACCTTC
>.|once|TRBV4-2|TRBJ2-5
CVSSPTEGIETQYF
TGTGTCAGCAGCCCTACAGAGGGAATAGAGACCCAGTACTTC
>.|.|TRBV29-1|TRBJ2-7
CSAGTSYEQYF
TGCAGCGCCGGGACAAGCTACGAGCAGTACTTC
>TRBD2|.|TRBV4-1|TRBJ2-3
CASSQDPGSGSNTQCF
TGCGCCAGCAGCCAAGATCCGGGTAGCGGGAGTAATACGCAGTGTTTT
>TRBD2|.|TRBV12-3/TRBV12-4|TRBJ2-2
CASSLLAAGELFF
TGTGCCAGCAGTTTGCTAGCGGCCGGGGAGCTGTTTTTT
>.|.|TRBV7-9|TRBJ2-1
CASSLPYHGPKANEQFF
TGTGCCAGCAGCTTACCATATCATGGGCCTAAAGCAAATGAGCAGTTCTTC
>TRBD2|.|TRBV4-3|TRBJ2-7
CASSQELAGGHDRCF
TGCGCCAGCAGCCAGGAGCTAGCGGGAGGGCACGATCGGTGCTTC
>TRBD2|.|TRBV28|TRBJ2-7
CANSPGGFGANYEQYF
TGTGCCAACAGCCCGGGGGGGTTCGGGGCAAACTACGAGCAGTACTTC
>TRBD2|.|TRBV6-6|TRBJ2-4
CASTHGPSGIAKNIQYF
TGTGCCAGCACTCATGGGCCTAGCGGGATAGCCAAAAACATTCAGTACTTC
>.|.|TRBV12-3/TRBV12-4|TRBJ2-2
CASRGAGFTGELLF
TGTGCCAGCAGGGGGGCAGGTTTCACCGGGGAGCTGTTATTT
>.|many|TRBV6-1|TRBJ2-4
CASIPEEGALGDKNIQYF
TGTGCCAGCATCCCTGAGGAGGGGGCCCTGGGCGATAAAAACATTCAGTACTTC
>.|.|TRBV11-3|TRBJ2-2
CASSLGQVDTGKLFF
TGTGCCAGCAGCTTAGGACAGGTTGACACCGGGAAGCTGTTTTTT
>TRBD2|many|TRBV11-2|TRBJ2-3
CASRGTSGDTVTQYF
TGTGCCAGCAGAGGGACTAGCGGAGACACAGTTACGCAGTATTTT
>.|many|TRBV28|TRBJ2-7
CASSPLFLEGYEQYF
TGTGCCAGCAGCCCATTATTCCTCGAAGGTTACGAGCAGTACTTC
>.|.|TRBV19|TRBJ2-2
CASSTGLDRTTGELFF
TGTGCCAGTAGTACCGGACTCGACAGGACCACCGGGGAGCTGTTTTTT
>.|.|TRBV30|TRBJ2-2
CARSWSQGGLFF
TGTGCCCGGAGCTGGTCTCAGGGGGGGCTGTTTTTT
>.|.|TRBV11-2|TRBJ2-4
CTSSPTGAPTAAKNIQYF
TGTACCAGCAGCCCAACTGGGGCTCCCACGGCGGCCAAAAACATTCAGTACTTC
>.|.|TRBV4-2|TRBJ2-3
CASSQEAAPRTNPQYF
TGTGCCAGCAGCCAAGAGGCAGCGCCTCGCACAAATCCGCAGTATTTT
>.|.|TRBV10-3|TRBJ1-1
CAIRAWGTTEAFF
TGTGCCATCAGGGCCTGGGGGACCACTGAAGCTTTCTTT